This T cell receptor (beta chain) was observed in a study of T cells in Graves' hyperthyroidism and ophthalmopathy. From RNA transcripts, TCR beta CDR3 regions were amplified. With the HTBI primer set, the TCR CDR3 went through a first round of RT-PCR. TCRdb passed the multiplex PCR reads through MiXCR, listing each CDR3 protein once. The sample yields 600,000 to 700,000 distinct CDR3 sequences, 45% seen once. Trimming shortened V by 3 bases and J by 3 bases, and 21 bases separated the two germline ends. CDR1 and CDR2 from the germline V gene are SGDLS and YYNGEE. CDR3 length: 18 amino acids. This clonotype was found a few times. Antigen unknown. Points from the study as a whole: Median prediction lead before ophthalmopathy onset was around 6.9 months with the model.

The sample consisted of peripheral blood or thyroid tissue (not recorded which). The chain has TRBV9 and TRBJ2-2, with a weak D call TRBD2 (6 bases). This sequence was found in an adult man with Graves' disease, either hyperthyroidism or ophthalmopathy (not recorded which). In DNA form, the CDR3 reads TGTGCCAGCAGCGCCCCTCAAGCGGAGGGCGGGGACACCGGGGAGCTGTTTTTT. It translates to CASSAPQAEGGDTGELFF. Full variable domain (outside the CDR3, taken from reference TRBV9 and TRBJ2-2): DSGVTQTPKHLITATGQRVTLRCSPRSGDLSVYWYQQSLDQGLQFLIQYYNGEERAKGNILERFSAQQFPDLHSELNLSSLELGDSALYFCASSAPQAEGGDTGELFFGEGSRLTVL.